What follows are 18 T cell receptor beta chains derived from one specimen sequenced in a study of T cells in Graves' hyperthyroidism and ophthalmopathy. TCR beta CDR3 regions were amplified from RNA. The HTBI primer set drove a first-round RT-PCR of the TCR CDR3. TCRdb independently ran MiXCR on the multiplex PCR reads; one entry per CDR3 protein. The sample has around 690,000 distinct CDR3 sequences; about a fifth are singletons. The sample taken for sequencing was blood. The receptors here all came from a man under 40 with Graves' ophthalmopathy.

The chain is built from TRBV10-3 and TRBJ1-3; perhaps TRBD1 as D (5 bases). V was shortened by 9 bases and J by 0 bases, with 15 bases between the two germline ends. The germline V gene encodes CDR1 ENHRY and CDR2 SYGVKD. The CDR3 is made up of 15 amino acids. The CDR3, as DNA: TGTGCCATTGGGGCAGGGCCTGCCTCTGGAAACACCATATATTTT. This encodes CAIGAGPASGNTIYF.

The CDR3 protein is CASSLEGDSGNTIYF. CDR3 DNA: TGTGCCAGCAGCTTGGAAGGGGACTCTGGAAACACCATATATTTT. The rearrangement uses TRBV5-6 and TRBJ1-3; D might be TRBD1 (5 bases). Trimming removed 0 bases at V and 0 bases at J, with 7 bases between. CDR3 length: 15 amino acids. The germline CDR1 and CDR2 sequences are SGHDT and YYEEEE.

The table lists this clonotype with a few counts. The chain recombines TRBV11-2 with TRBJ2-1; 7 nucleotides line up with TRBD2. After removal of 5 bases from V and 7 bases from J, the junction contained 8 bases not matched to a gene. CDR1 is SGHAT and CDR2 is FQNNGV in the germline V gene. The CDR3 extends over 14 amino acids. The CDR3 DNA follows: TGTGCCAGCAGCGGGACTACGGGGATGAATGAGCAGTTCTTC. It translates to CASSGTTGMNEQFF.

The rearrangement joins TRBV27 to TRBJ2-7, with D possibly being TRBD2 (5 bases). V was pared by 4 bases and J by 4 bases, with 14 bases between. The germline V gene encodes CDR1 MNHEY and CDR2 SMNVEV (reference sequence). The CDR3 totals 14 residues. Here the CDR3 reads CASSSDSSQYEQYF. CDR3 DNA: TGTGCCAGCAGTTCGGACTCCAGTCAATACGAGCAGTACTTC.

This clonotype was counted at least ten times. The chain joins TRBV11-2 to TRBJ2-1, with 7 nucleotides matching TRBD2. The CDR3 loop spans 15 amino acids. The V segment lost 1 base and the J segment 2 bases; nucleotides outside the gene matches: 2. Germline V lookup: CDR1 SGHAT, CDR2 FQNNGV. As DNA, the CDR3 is TGTGCCAGCAGCTTAGCGGCGGGAGCCTACAATGAGCAGTTCTTC. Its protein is CASSLAAGAYNEQFF.

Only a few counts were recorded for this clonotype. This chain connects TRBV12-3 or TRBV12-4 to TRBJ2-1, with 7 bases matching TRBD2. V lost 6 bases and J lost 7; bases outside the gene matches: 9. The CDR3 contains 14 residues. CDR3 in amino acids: CASRTSPLRNEQFF. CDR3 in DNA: TGTGCCAGCAGGACTAGCCCCCTAAGGAATGAGCAGTTCTTC.

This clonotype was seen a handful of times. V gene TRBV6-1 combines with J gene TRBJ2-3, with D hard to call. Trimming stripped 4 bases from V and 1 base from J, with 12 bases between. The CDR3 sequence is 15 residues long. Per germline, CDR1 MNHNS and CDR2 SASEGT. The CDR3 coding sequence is TGTGCCAGCAGTGCCGGGTTTGTAGGCACAGATACGCAGTATTTT. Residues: CASSAGFVGTDTQYF.

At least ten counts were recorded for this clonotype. Here the CDR3 DNA reads TGCAGTGCTAGAGATGAGCGGGAGAGCCAAGAGACCCAGTACTTC. Its translation is CSARDERESQETQYF. V is TRBV20-1 and J is TRBJ2-5, with 8 nucleotides matching TRBD2. The CDR3 contains 15 residues. Germline V lookup: CDR1 DFQATT, CDR2 SNEGSKA (reference sequence). V dropped 0 bases and J dropped 1; count of bases not matched to a gene: 4.

Here the CDR3 reads CASSLGLLNQPQHF. In DNA, the CDR3 is TGTGCCAGCAGTTTAGGACTGCTCAATCAGCCCCAGCATTTT. This sequence joins TRBV12-3 or TRBV12-4 and TRBJ1-5; D ambiguous. The CDR3 spans 14 residues. Deletions cut 1 base from V and 3 bases from J, with 7 bases between.

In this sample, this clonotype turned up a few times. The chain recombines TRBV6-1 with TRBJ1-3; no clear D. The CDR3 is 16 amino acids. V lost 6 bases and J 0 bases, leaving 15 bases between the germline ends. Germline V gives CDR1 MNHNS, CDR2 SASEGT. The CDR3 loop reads CASSPLRPFSGNTIYF. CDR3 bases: TGTGCCAGCAGCCCTCTGCGACCCTTCTCTGGAAACACCATATATTTT.

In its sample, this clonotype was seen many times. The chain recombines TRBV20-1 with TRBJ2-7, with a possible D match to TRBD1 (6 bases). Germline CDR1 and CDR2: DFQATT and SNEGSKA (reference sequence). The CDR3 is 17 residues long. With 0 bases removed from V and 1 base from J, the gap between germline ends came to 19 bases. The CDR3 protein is CSARDPGAGRGSYEQYF. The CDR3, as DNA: TGCAGTGCTAGAGATCCCGGGGCGGGCAGGGGTTCCTACGAGCAGTACTTC.

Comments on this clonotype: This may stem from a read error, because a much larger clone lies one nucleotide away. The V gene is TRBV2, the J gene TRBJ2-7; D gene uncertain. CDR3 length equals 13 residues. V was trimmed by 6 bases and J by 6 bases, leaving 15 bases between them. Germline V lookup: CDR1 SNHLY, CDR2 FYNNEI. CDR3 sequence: CASRPQRACEQYF. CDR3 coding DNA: TGTGCCAGCAGGCCCCAGCGAGCCTGCGAGCAGTACTTC.

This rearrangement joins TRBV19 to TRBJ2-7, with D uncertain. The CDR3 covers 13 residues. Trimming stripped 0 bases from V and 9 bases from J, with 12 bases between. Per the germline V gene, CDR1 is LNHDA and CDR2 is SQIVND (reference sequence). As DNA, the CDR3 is TGTGCCAGTAGTATAGATCTTGGCGCGATGCAGTACTTC. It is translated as CASSIDLGAMQYF.

The CDR3 nucleotides read TGTGCCACCAGGGGGACAGGGGGCACAGATACGCAGTATTTT. This encodes CATRGTGGTDTQYF. The chain couples TRBV24-1 to TRBJ2-3; TRBD1 agrees at 10 bases. V lost 7 bases and J lost 1; bases outside the gene matches: 1. This CDR3 is 14 amino acids long. Germline loops: CDR1 KGHDR, CDR2 SFDVKD.

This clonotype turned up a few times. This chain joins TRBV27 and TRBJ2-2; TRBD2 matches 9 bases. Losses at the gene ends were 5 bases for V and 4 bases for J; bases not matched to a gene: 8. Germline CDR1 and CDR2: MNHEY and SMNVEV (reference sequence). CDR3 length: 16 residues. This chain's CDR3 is CASSPAGGPRTGELFF. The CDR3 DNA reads TGTGCCAGCAGTCCCGCGGGAGGGCCGCGCACCGGGGAGCTGTTTTTT.

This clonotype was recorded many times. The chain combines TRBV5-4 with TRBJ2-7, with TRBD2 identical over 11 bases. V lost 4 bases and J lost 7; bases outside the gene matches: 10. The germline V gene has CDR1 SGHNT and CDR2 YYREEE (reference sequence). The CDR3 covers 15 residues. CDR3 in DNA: TGTGCCAGCAGCGATGGGTACGGGACTAGCGGAGAGCAGTACTTC. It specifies CASSDGYGTSGEQYF.

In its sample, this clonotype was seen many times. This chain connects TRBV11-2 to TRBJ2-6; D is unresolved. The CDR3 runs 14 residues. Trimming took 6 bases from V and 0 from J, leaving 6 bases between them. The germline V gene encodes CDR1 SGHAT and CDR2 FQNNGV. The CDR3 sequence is CASSSSSGANVLTF. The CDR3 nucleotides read TGTGCCAGCAGTTCGAGCTCTGGGGCCAACGTCCTGACTTTC.

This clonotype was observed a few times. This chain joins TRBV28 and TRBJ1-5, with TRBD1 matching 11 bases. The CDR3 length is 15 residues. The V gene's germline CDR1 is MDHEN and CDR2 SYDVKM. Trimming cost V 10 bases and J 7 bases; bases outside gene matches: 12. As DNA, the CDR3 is TGTGCCACTAAAGGGGGGGACAGGGGGAGACAGCCCCAGCATTTT. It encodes CATKGGDRGRQPQHF.